The clone carrying this T cell receptor beta chain showed up many times. Its matching antigen is unknown. These data are taken from a study of blood T cells in healthy people across ages. General study findings and limits: Age advanced and TCR beta diversity per million T cells fell, roughly linearly. Diversity figures derived from one million T cells were judged to underestimate the true value.

Samples each had at least 6 micrograms of total RNA extracted. For the second PCR, which ran for about 6 to 11 cycles, a sample-barcoded 5' primer and a J-beta primer mix were used. The authors tagged each cDNA molecule using a template-switch adaptor with 12 random nucleotides. TCRdb re-derived calls from the 5' RACE reads in MiXCR, one entry per CDR3 protein. Here the sample spans fewer than 900,000 distinct CDR3 sequences, around 36% being singletons. The V and J ends lost 0 bases and 1 base respectively, with 12 bases between them. CDR3 length equals 16 residues. The V gene's germline CDR1 is LGHNA and CDR2 YSLEER.

Sequencing was carried out using blood. This chain connects TRBV4-3 to TRBJ1-1, with D tentatively TRBD1 (5 bases). The TCR sequence derives from a man aged 18 to 29 in good health. The CDR3 reads CASSQDPGRWNTEAFF. DNA for the CDR3: TGCGCCAGCAGCCAAGACCCGGGACGGTGGAACACTGAAGCTTTCTTT.